The clone carrying this TCR beta chain is a singleton in its sample. Its antigen is currently unknown. The sample originates from a study of OX40 agonist ivuxolimab in advanced cancers. Study details: A mean age of around 63 years, range roughly 20 to 80, was recorded, and more than 80% were male. Having had anti-PD-1, anti-PD-L1 or anti-CTLA-4 therapy before was allowed, and over 35% had some.

The repertoire was sequenced with immunoSEQ multiplex PCR; TCRdb's copy has only in-frame clones and lacks some. The sample contains approximately 50,000 clones, about 93% of which appear only once. Regarding the study as a whole: On average, a greater number of expanded clones characterised CD8+ T cells relative to CD4+. Among the nonresponders, some also had low normalized T-cell clonal expansion.

Per germline, CDR1 SGHRS and CDR2 YFSETQ. Trimming pared 3 bases from V and 7 bases from J, leaving 16 bases between. CDR3 length equals 15 residues. This sequence joins TRBV5-1 and TRBJ2-2, with a tentative D call TRBD1 (7 bases). The clonotype originates from an adult with an advanced solid tumor such as melanoma, head and neck, liver or kidney cancer. The sample consisted of CD4+ or CD8+ T cells sorted from blood, taken in a trial of the OX40 agonist ivuxolimab. The CDR3 nucleotides read TGCGCCAGCAGCTACGCGGAGGGGGCTGACGGGGAGCTGTTTTTT. Its protein product is CASSYAEGADGELFF.